Sequencing of this T cell receptor (beta chain) was carried out in a study of T cells in Graves' hyperthyroidism and ophthalmopathy. This clonotype showed up many times. The CDR3 spans 13 residues. With V trimmed by 6 bases and J by 4 bases, 6 bases remained unmatched. Germline CDR1 reads SQVTM; CDR2 reads ANQGSEA. The source material, RNA transcripts, was used to amplify TCR beta CDR3 regions. RT-PCR in the first round (using the HTBI primer set) targeted the TCR CDR3. TCRdb ran MiXCR on the multiplex PCR reads and lists one entry per CDR3 protein. Of more than 500,000 distinct CDR3 sequences detected, about 16% appear once; the ten largest clones hold 29%.

The source is a woman in her twenties or thirties with Graves' ophthalmopathy. Sequenced input: blood. This chain uses TRBV29-1 with TRBJ2-3; 8 bases are a match to TRBD2. The CDR3 DNA follows: TGCAGCGTCCAAAGCGGGAGAGCAGATACGCAGTATTTT. Amino acids: CSVQSGRADTQYF.